This T cell receptor beta chain was captured by sequencing in a study of cytomegalovirus exposure and HLA in healthy donors. Points from the study as a whole: An analysis done earlier found most TCR beta V segments productive about 90% or about 30% of the time. The classifier, whose performance was assessed in both the original and validation cohorts, reportedly diagnosed cytomegalovirus status with high specificity and sensitivity. Most TCR sequences were seen very rarely across donors, but some public TCRs occurred in many.

Of note for this clone: Its antigen is as yet unknown.

PCR amplification relied on 60 Vbeta primers (plus 13 Jbeta primers). Produced via immunoSEQ multiplex PCR; TCRdb's table is partial and in-frame only. The sample has around 160,000 clones; about 75% are singletons. CDR3 size: 14 residues. Germline CDR1 MNHEY, CDR2 SMNVEV (reference sequence). V was trimmed by 1 base and J by 7 bases, leaving 8 bases between them. This receptor was taken from a woman between 40 and 50 years old in good health and CMV-seropositive. The sample consisted of PBMCs. The chain joins TRBV27 to TRBJ1-6, with D perhaps matching TRBD1 (5 bases). DNA for the CDR3: TGTGCCAGCAGTTTATGGGGGGGGAATTCACCCCTCCACTTT. Residues: CASSLWGGNSPLHF.